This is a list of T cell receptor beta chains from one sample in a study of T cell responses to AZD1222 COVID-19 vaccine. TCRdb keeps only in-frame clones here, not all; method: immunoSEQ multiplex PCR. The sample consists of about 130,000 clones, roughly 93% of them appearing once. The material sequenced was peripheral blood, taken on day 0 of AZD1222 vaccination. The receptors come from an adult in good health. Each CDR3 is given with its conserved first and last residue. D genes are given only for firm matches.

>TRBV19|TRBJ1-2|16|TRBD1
CASRLQVTGTDYGYTF
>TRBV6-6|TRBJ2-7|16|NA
CASSYYGQGATYEQYF
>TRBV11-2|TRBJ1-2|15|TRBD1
CASSKTGDSGYGYTF
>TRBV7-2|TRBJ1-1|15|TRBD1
CASSLQGSGFTEAFF
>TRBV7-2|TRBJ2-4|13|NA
CASSLDYFTASHF
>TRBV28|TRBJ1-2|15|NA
CASSSEGAADYGYTF
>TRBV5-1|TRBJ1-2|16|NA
CASSLGPAGGDYGYTF
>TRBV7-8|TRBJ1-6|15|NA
CASSLSDSLESPLHF
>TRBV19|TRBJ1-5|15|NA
CASSPNGGWDQPQHF
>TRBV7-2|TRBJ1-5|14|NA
CASSLEEFNQPQHF
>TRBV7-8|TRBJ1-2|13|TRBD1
CASSSRGTYGYTF
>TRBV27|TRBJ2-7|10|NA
CASGNYEQYF
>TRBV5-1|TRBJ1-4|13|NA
CASSLGQNEKLFF
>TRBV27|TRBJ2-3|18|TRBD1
CASSFPATGTGAIDTQYF
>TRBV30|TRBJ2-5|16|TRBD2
CAWSFRTSGRWETQYF
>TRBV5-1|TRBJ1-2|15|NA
CASSPSSGPERGYTF
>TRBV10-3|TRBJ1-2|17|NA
CAISETIGTDWNYGYTF
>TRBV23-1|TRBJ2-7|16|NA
CASSQIGQAPFYEQYF
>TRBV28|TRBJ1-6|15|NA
CASTPTRGLGSPLHF
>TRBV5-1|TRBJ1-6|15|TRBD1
CASSLEGAIESPLHF
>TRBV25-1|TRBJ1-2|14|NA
CASSESGQNYGYTF
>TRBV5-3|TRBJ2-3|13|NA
CARSFPLAGTQYF
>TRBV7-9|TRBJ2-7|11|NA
CASRLKEEQYF
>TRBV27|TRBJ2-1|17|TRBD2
CASSLRALAAGHNEQFF
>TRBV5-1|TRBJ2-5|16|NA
CASSLVPELAQETQYF
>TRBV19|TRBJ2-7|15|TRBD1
CASTPAGQGIYEQYF
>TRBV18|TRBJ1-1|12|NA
CASSRLNTEAFF
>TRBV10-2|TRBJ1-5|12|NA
CASSESNQPQHF
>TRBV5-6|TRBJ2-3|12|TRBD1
CASSLGTGKQYF
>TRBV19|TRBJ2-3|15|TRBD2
CASTLASGSTDTQYF
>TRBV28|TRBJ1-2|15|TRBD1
CASNAAGTVFYGYTF
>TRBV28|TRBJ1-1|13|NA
CASSALQGTEAFF
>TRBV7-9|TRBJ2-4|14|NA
CASANVDTGNIQYF
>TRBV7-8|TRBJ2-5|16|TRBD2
CASSLVALAEGETQYF
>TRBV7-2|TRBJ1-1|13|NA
CASSDFLNTEAFF
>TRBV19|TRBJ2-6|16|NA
CASSNLRSSGANVLTF
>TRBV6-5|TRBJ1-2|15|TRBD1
CASTQPGGRGYGYTF
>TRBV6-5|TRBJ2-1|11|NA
CASSRGNEQFF
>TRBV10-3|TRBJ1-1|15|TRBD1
CAIGGTGGGGTEAFF
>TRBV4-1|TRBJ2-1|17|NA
CASSQPSRGRRNNEQFF
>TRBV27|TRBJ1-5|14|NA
CASSLFSGNQPQHF
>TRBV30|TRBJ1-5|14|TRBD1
CAWSVDRGNQPQHF
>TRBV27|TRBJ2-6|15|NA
CASSYSRTGANVLTF
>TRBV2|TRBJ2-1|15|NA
CASGREDVSYNEQFF
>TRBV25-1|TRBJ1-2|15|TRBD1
CASRNQRQGPGGYTF
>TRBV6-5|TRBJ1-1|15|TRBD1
CASSYLGQPNTEAFF
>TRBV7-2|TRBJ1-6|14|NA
CASRPDISGSPLHF
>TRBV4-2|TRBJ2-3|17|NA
CASSQEVWRSSTDTQYF
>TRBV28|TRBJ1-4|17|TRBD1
CASSPAGTELLGVKLFF
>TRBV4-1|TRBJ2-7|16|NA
CASSQVFRDGNYEQYF
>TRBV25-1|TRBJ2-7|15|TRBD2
CASSESGSGSYEQYF
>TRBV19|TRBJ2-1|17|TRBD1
CASSILGQGSSYNEQFF